Presented here are 21 T cell receptor beta chains from one specimen sequenced in a study of cytomegalovirus exposure and HLA in healthy donors. With 60 Vbeta and 13 Jbeta primers, the PCR was carried out. TCRdb's table, derived via immunoSEQ multiplex PCR, lists solely in-frame clones and lacks some. The sample shows roughly 140,000 clones, about 73% of them seen only once. What was sequenced was PBMCs. The receptors stem from a man in his forties in good health and CMV-seropositive.

This chain uses TRBV7-3 with TRBJ2-5, with 7 bases identical to TRBD1. With 0 bases clipped from V and 4 bases from J, the junction kept 2 bases outside the gene matches. The germline V gene encodes CDR1 SGHTA and CDR2 FQGTGA. The CDR3 runs to 14 residues. The CDR3 reads CASSLTSGGETQYF. DNA for the CDR3: TGTGCCAGCAGCTTAACGTCAGGGGGAGAGACCCAGTACTTC. The full variable domain, in which reference TRBV7-3 and TRBJ2-5 provide the parts outside the CDR3, is GAGVSQTPSNKVTEKGKYVELRCDPISGHTALYWYRQSLGQGPEFLIYFQGTGAADDSGLPNDRFFAVRPEGSVSTLKIQRTERGDSAVYLCASSLTSGGETQYFGPGTRLLVL.

The rearrangement joins TRBV18 to TRBJ2-1, with 12 positions matching TRBD2. V lost 5 bases to trimming and J lost 5 bases; unmatched junction nucleotides: 4. The germline V gene has CDR1 KGHSH and CDR2 LQKENI. The CDR3 loop spans 15 amino acids. The CDR3: CASSFLAGGNNEQFF. The CDR3 DNA follows: TGTGCCAGCTCATTCCTAGCGGGGGGGAACAATGAGCAGTTCTTC. The entire variable domain, with the rest obtained from reference TRBV18 and TRBJ2-1, is as follows: NAGVMQNPRHLVRRRGQEARLRCSPMKGHSHVYWYRQLPEEGLKFMVYLQKENIIDESGMPKERFSAEFPKEGPSILRIQQVVRGDSAAYFCASSFLAGGNNEQFFGPGTRLTVL.

V and J are TRBV19 and TRBJ2-4, with D perhaps TRBD1 (6 bases). CDR3 length: 15 amino acids. V was clipped by 8 bases and J by 0 bases, with 14 bases between them. From germline, CDR1 is LNHDA and CDR2 SQIVND (reference sequence). In nucleotides, the CDR3 is TGTGCCAGTTCAGGACAGCCGCTAGCCAAAAACATTCAGTACTTC. It yields the protein CASSGQPLAKNIQYF.

The V and J genes are TRBV29-1 and TRBJ2-7, with 11 bases matching TRBD2. Germline V lookup: CDR1 SQVTM, CDR2 ANQGSEA. The length of the CDR3 is 14 residues. V was pared by 0 bases and J by 9 bases, with 7 bases of the junction left unmatched. CDR3 coding DNA: TGCAGCGTTGAAGAAAATGGTCTAGCGGGAGGGCAGTACTTC. Residues: CSVEENGLAGGQYF.

This clone has just a few counts. The genes are TRBV19 and TRBJ1-2, with D possibly TRBD1 on 5 matching bases. CDR1 LNHDA and CDR2 SQIVND come from the germline V gene (reference sequence). The CDR3 totals 13 residues. The ends were cut back, 5 bases at V and 6 bases at J, with 13 bases in the middle. The DNA for the CDR3 is TGTGCCAGTAGTGGACCAGGGTTCGATGGCTACACCTTC. Translating gives CASSGPGFDGYTF.

By its share, this clone is medium-sized. The V gene is TRBV6-5, the J gene TRBJ1-1; tentatively, D is TRBD1 (6 bases). With 5 bases removed from V and 4 bases from J, the gap between germline ends came to 14 bases. This CDR3 comprises 14 residues. The germline CDR1 and CDR2 sequences are MNHEY and SVGAGI. The CDR3 is CASSPSTGFTEAFF. The CDR3 DNA follows: TGTGCCAGCAGTCCGTCCACAGGGTTCACTGAAGCTTTCTTT.

The chain joins TRBV18 to TRBJ2-3; D not resolved. The CDR3 has 13 residues. Trimming cost V 2 bases and J 3 bases, with 6 bases left between them. The V gene's germline CDR1 is KGHSH and CDR2 LQKENI. The CDR3 DNA reads as TGTGCCAGCTCACCATCTCAGACAGATACGCAGTATTTT. Amino acid sequence: CASSPSQTDTQYF.

This clone has more than one count but fewer than ten. The chain has TRBV7-2 and TRBJ2-5; 7 bases map to TRBD1. V was clipped by 8 bases and J by 5 bases; unmatched bases: 14. The germline gives CDR1 SGHTA, CDR2 FQGNSA. The CDR3 is made up of 15 amino acids. CDR3 nucleotides: TGTGCCAGCGGCAGACAGGGATTAGATTTGGAGACCCAGTACTTC. This encodes CASGRQGLDLETQYF.

The V gene is TRBV6-5, the J gene TRBJ2-7, with 12 nucleotides matching TRBD1. Germline loops: CDR1 MNHEY, CDR2 SVGAGI. The CDR3 loop spans 14 amino acids. The ends lost 2 bases at V and 7 bases at J; junction bases unmatched: 3. CDR3 residues: CASSYQGQGAEQYF. The CDR3 bases are TGTGCCAGCAGTTACCAGGGACAGGGGGCTGAGCAGTACTTC.

This chain connects TRBV11-2 to TRBJ2-3, with 7 bases lining up with TRBD1. The V gene's germline CDR1 is SGHAT and CDR2 FQNNGV. Trimming at V came to 5 bases and at J to 0 bases, leaving 8 bases not matched to a gene. The CDR3 length is 16 residues. The CDR3 bases are TGTGCCAGCAGCCTCGGGACAGTCTACAGCACAGATACGCAGTATTTT. Translating gives CASSLGTVYSTDTQYF.

The CDR3 loop is CATSRGQGANNEQFF. The DNA of the CDR3 is TGTGCCACCAGCCGAGGACAGGGGGCGAACAATGAGCAGTTCTTC. The chain employs TRBV15 and TRBJ2-1; 11 nucleotides align to TRBD1. Germline CDR1 is LNHNV and CDR2 is YYDKDF (reference sequence). The CDR3 consists of 15 residues. V was pared by 5 bases and J by 5 bases, with 5 bases of the junction left unmatched.

As for this clone: The sample holds other DNA sequences that translate to the same CDR3. This chain uses TRBV28 with TRBJ1-2, with D perhaps matching TRBD1 (5 bases). V lost 2 bases and J 5 bases, leaving 6 bases between the germline ends. Germline V gives CDR1 MDHEN, CDR2 SYDVKM. The CDR3 extends over 12 amino acids. CDR3 loop: CASSLQGYGYTF. The CDR3 region has the DNA TGTGCCAGCAGTTTACAGGGTTATGGCTACACCTTC.

This rearrangement joins TRBV14 to TRBJ2-2; D call uncertain. From germline, CDR1 is SGHDN and CDR2 FVKESK. CDR3 size: 13 residues. Trimming shortened V by 2 bases and J by 6 bases, and 7 bases separated the two germline ends. CDR3 region: CASSQYRAGELFF. As DNA, the CDR3 is TGTGCCAGCAGCCAATACAGAGCCGGGGAGCTGTTTTTT. Looking up the rest from reference TRBV14 and TRBJ2-2 gives the full variable domain: EAGVTQFPSHSVIEKGQTVTLRCDPISGHDNLYWYRRVMGKEIKFLLHFVKESKQDESGMPNNRFLAERTGGTYSTLKVQPAELEDSGVYFCASSQYRAGELFFGEGSRLTVL.

This chain links TRBV7-8 with TRBJ2-1; TRBD1 is a possible D gene (5 bases). Trimming pared 0 bases from V and 2 bases from J, leaving 11 bases between. The CDR3 contains 16 residues. Germline assignment: CDR1 SGHVS and CDR2 FQNEAQ. CDR3 sequence reads: CASSLAGSRAYNEQFF. The DNA for the CDR3 is TGTGCCAGCAGCTTAGCAGGAAGCAGGGCCTACAATGAGCAGTTCTTC.

In DNA, the CDR3 is TGTGCCTGGAGTACTACGGGTTACGAGCAGTACTTC. Its protein is CAWSTTGYEQYF. The chain couples TRBV30 to TRBJ2-7; D call uncertain. Germline loops: CDR1 GTSNPN, CDR2 SVGIG (reference sequence). V lost 2 bases and J 4 bases, leaving 9 bases between the germline ends. The CDR3 is 12 residues long.

This sequence joins TRBV25-1 and TRBJ1-4, with 9 bases lining up with TRBD1. The CDR3 runs to 16 residues. Germline values: CDR1 MGHDK, CDR2 SYGVNS. V was pared by 4 bases and J by 5 bases, with 8 bases of the junction left unmatched. The CDR3 reads CASSATQGAFNEKLFF. CDR3 coding DNA: TGTGCCAGCAGTGCGACACAGGGGGCATTCAATGAAAAACTGTTTTTT.

The chain carries TRBV28 and TRBJ1-4; TRBD1 matches 7 bases. This CDR3 contains 14 residues. Germline V gene sequence: CDR1 MDHEN, CDR2 SYDVKM. V was pared by 7 bases and J by 4 bases, with 6 bases of the junction left unmatched. CDR3 coding DNA: TGTGCCAGCACCCTCACAGGGGTTAATGAAAAACTGTTTTTT. Amino acid sequence: CASTLTGVNEKLFF.

This chain connects TRBV18 to TRBJ1-1, with 8 bases identical to TRBD1. The germline V gene encodes CDR1 KGHSH and CDR2 LQKENI. The CDR3 runs 14 residues. V was clipped by 5 bases and J by 0 bases; unmatched bases: 2. Here the CDR3 reads CASSKTGVNTEAFF. The CDR3 bases are TGTGCCAGCTCAAAGACAGGGGTGAACACTGAAGCTTTCTTT.

CDR3 nucleotides: TGTGCCAGCAGCCGGGGGTTGTTAGCGGGGCCTAACACAGATACGCAGTATTTT. This sequence encodes CASSRGLLAGPNTDTQYF. The chain employs TRBV5-6 and TRBJ2-3; TRBD2 aligns across 8 bases. V lost 4 bases to trimming and J lost 2 bases; unmatched junction nucleotides: 15. The CDR3 totals 18 residues. Germline V gives CDR1 SGHDT, CDR2 YYEEEE. Using reference TRBV5-6 and TRBJ2-3 for the parts outside the CDR3, the full variable domain is DAGVTQSPTHLIKTRGQQVTLRCSPKSGHDTVSWYQQALGQGPQFIFQYYEEEERQRGNFPDRFSGHQFPNYSSELNVNALLLGDSALYLCASSRGLLAGPNTDTQYFGPGTRLTVL.

V is TRBV11-2 and J is TRBJ2-7; 14 bases align to TRBD2. Germline assignment: CDR1 SGHAT and CDR2 FQNNGV. This CDR3 is 14 amino acids long. V dropped 8 bases and J dropped 6; count of bases not matched to a gene: 6. The CDR3 is CASRGLAGVSEQYF. The CDR3 DNA reads TGTGCCAGCCGGGGACTAGCGGGAGTTTCCGAGCAGTACTTC.

The chain uses TRBV28 and TRBJ1-1; weak D call: TRBD1 (5 bases). The CDR3 has 17 residues. Germline assignment: CDR1 MDHEN and CDR2 SYDVKM. Trimming took off 5 bases at V and 0 bases at J, with 19 bases between the two ends. This chain's CDR3 is CASSPAGRGGMNTEAFF. CDR3 bases: TGTGCCAGCAGTCCCGCCGGGCGGGGCGGCATGAACACTGAAGCTTTCTTT.